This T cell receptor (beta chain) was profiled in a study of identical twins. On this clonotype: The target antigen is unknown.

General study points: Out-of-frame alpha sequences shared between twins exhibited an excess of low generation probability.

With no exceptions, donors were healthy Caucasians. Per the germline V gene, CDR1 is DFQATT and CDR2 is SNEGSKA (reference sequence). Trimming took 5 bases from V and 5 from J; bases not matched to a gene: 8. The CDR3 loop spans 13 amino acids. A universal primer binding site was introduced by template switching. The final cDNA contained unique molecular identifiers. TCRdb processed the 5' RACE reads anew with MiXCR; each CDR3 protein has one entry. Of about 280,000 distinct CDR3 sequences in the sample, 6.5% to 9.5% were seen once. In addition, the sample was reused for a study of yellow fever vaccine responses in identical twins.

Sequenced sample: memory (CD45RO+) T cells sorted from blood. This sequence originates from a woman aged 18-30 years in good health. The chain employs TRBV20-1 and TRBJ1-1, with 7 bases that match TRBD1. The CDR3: CSAPETGETEAFF. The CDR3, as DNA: TGCAGTGCTCCGGAAACAGGGGAAACTGAAGCTTTCTTT.